A selection of T cell receptor beta chains follows, all from one sample in a study of blood T cell repertoires in COVID-19. Repertoires were generated with immunoSEQ multiplex PCR, while TCRdb's copy carries only in-frame clones and drops some. The table shows some 78,000 clones, with roughly 89% occurring only once. Sequences were obtained from peripheral blood. All receptors come from a man aged 50 to 59 with active or convalescent COVID-19. Each CDR3 is given with its conserved first and last residue. The D gene is left open where the match is weak. Only some rows state a clone size, as once, few, many or a class for expanded clones.

J,V,D,size,CDR3,DNA
TRBJ2-1,TRBV6-2/TRBV6-3,-,-,CASSYLLGQSLSYNEQFF,TGTGCCAGCAGTTACCTTTTAGGACAGAGCCTCTCCTACAATGAGCAGTTCTTC
TRBJ1-6,TRBV25-1,TRBD1,-,CASSGTGRGSPLHF,TGTGCCAGCAGTGGGACAGGCCGTGGTTCACCCCTCCACTTT
TRBJ2-7,TRBV5-1,TRBD1,-,CASSKSNRDSSYEQYF,TGCGCCAGCAGCAAATCAAACCGGGACAGCTCCTACGAGCAGTACTTC
TRBJ2-7,TRBV10-3,TRBD1,few,CAISEVQGAIVEYF,TGTGCCATCAGTGAGGTCCAGGGGGCGATAGTTGAGTACTTC
TRBJ2-1,TRBV3-1/TRBV3-2,TRBD2,-,CASSQPTSGRPGNEQFF,TGTGCCAGCAGCCAACCCACTAGCGGGAGGCCGGGGAATGAGCAGTTCTTC
TRBJ1-6,TRBV27,TRBD1,-,CASSRTGGFSSPLHF,TGTGCCAGCAGTCGGACAGGGGGTTTTTCTTCACCCCTCCACTTT
TRBJ2-2,TRBV4-1,-,-,CASSLEIRNTGELFF,TGCGCCAGCAGCCTGGAGATACGGAACACCGGGGAGCTGTTTTTT
TRBJ1-2,TRBV3-1/TRBV3-2,TRBD1,-,CASSQGQGMEYGYTF,TGTGCCAGCAGCCAAGGACAGGGTATGGAGTATGGCTACACCTTC
TRBJ1-1,TRBV6-5,TRBD1,-,CASTPGQGWTAEAFF,TGTGCCAGCACCCCGGGACAGGGGTGGACTGCTGAAGCTTTCTTT
TRBJ1-6,TRBV3-1/TRBV3-2,TRBD1,-,CASSKRQGVNSPLHF,TGTGCCAGCAGCAAAAGACAGGGCGTTAATTCACCCCTCCACTTT
TRBJ1-4,TRBV15,-,-,CATSSYHRVANEKLFF,TGTGCCACCAGCAGCTACCACAGGGTTGCTAATGAAAAACTGTTTTTT
TRBJ2-7,TRBV19,-,-,CASSISAGWFHEQYF,TGTGCCAGTAGTATTTCGGCAGGGTGGTTCCACGAGCAGTACTTC
TRBJ1-2,TRBV28,TRBD1,-,CASATGEYGYTF,TGTGCCAGCGCGACAGGGGAATATGGCTACACCTTC
TRBJ2-1,TRBV6-5,-,-,CASSYRGSANEQFF,TGTGCCAGCAGTTATCGGGGGTCTGCCAATGAGCAGTTCTTC
TRBJ1-5,TRBV18,TRBD1,-,CASSGDRGLNQPQHF,TGTGCCAGCTCAGGGGACAGGGGGCTAAATCAGCCCCAGCATTTT
TRBJ2-6,TRBV6-5,-,-,CASRQARSGANVLTF,TGTGCCAGCCGCCAGGCACGCTCGGGGGCCAACGTCCTGACTTTC
TRBJ2-7,TRBV23-1,-,-,CASSQSIVGGSYEQYF,TGCGCCAGCAGTCAATCAATTGTAGGAGGCTCCTACGAGCAGTACTTC
TRBJ2-7,TRBV18,-,once,CASSPQGAYEQYF,TGTGCCAGCTCACCACAGGGAGCCTACGAGCAGTACTTC
TRBJ2-7,TRBV3-1/TRBV3-2,TRBD2,-,CASSQPLALTSGGPRTIYEQYF,TGTGCCAGCAGCCAACCGCTGGCCCTGACTAGCGGGGGGCCGAGAACGATCTACGAGCAGTACTTC
TRBJ1-2,TRBV28,-,-,CASSLSGDNYGYTF,TGTGCCAGCAGTTTATCTGGAGATAACTATGGCTACACCTTC
TRBJ2-7,TRBV29-1,TRBD1,once,CSVGTDEQYF,TGCAGCGTGGGGACAGACGAGCAGTACTTC
TRBJ2-7,TRBV7-9,-,-,CASSLAQAPNEQYF,TGTGCCAGCAGCTTAGCCCAGGCCCCGAACGAGCAGTACTTC
TRBJ1-5,TRBV28,-,once,CASSFGGVRVYQPQHF,TGTGCCAGCAGTTTTGGGGGCGTCCGTGTCTATCAGCCCCAGCATTTT
TRBJ2-7,TRBV6-2/TRBV6-3,-,-,CASSYASFFSYEQYF,TGTGCCAGCAGTTACGCTAGTTTTTTCTCCTACGAGCAGTACTTC
TRBJ1-2,TRBV4-1,TRBD1,-,CASSQSSGQSYGYTF,TGCGCCAGCAGCCAAAGCTCGGGACAGAGCTATGGCTACACCTTC
TRBJ2-3,TRBV6-5,TRBD2,-,CASVLAGDEDTQYF,TGTGCCAGCGTACTAGCGGGGGACGAAGATACGCAGTATTTT
TRBJ1-2,TRBV28,TRBD1,-,CASRRQGTDYGYTF,TGTGCCAGCAGGAGACAGGGGACGGACTATGGCTACACCTTC
TRBJ1-5,TRBV12-5,-,-,CASGQDRRLSNQPQHF,TGTGCTAGTGGCCAGGACAGAAGGTTGAGCAATCAGCCCCAGCATTTT